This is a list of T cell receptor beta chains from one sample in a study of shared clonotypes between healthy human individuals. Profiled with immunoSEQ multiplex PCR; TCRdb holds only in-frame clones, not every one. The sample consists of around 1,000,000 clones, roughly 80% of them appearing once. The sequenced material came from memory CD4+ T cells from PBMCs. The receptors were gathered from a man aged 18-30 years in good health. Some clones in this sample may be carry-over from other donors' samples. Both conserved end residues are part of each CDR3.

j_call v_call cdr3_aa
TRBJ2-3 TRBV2 CASSDRLAGTDTQYF
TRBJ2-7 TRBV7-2 CASGLAGVGQYF
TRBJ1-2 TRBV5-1 CASSRASGGDYGYTF
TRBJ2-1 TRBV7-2 CASRSGANEQFF
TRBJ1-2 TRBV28 CASSLSGLNYGYTF
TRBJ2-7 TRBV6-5 CASSRGQGSYEQYF
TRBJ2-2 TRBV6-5 CASSSFTGELFF
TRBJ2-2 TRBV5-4 CASSSGQITGELFF
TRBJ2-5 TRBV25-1 CASSEYSGKETQYF
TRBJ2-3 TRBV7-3 CASSLNLGRSTDTQYF
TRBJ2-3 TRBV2 CATGLAGVTDTQYF
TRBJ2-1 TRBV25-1 CASSGDGQGSYNEQFF
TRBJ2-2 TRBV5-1 CASSPGLAGGRELFF
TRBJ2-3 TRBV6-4 CASSAGEGTGTQYF
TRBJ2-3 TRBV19 CAGRTSGSDTQYF
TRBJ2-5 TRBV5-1 CASSLDGRWETQYF
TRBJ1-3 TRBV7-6 CASSQTGFGNTIYF
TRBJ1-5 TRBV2 CASSTTKLSAQHF
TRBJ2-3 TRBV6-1 CASSEASGSGTDTQYF
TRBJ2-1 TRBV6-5 CASSYLRRSSYNEQFF
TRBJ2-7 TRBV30 CAWSLVPSEQYF
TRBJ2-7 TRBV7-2 CASSRGRVTYEQYF
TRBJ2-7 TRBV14 CASSRSGSAFTYEQYF
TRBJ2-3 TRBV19 CASRTSGTVDTQYF
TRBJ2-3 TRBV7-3 CASSPQGQGSQYF
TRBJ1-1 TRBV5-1 CASSLMGNTEAFF
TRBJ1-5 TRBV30 CAWSLGQPNQPQHF
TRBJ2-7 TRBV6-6 CASSLEPRGSYEQYF
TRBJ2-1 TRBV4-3 CASSRNQGGPYNEQFF